This TCR beta chain was observed in a study of Ad26.COV2.S vaccination and SARS-CoV-2 variants. Study-wide results and caveats: Analytic work on TCR breadth and depth might have understated the full extent of total T cell responses. Spike-specific TCR breadth was greater in vaccine than placebo recipients.

Treatment in this sample: some 20 received Ad26.COV2.S at low or high dose, single or two shots; roughly five received placebo; per-sample allocation not given. Collection of the samples took place on day 63 after the first injection of vaccine or placebo. Generated by immunoSEQ multiplex PCR, the TCRdb table keeps only in-frame clones and is missing some. The sample yields around 400,000 clones, about 83% seen once. As regards this clone: The target antigen is unknown.

Germline V gene lookup returns CDR1 SGHNT and CDR2 YENEEA. This CDR3 contains 12 residues. The V end lost 3 bases, the J end lost 3 bases, and 5 bases lay between the germline ends. The chain is built from TRBV11-3 and TRBJ1-1; D not certain. This material consisted of peripheral blood, taken in a trial of Ad26.COV2.S vaccine versus placebo. This TCR was sampled from a person aged 18-65 years who received the Ad26.COV2.S COVID-19 vaccine or a placebo. The CDR3 bases are TGTGCCAGCAGCTTTTCCCACACTGAAGCTTTCTTT. It encodes CASSFSHTEAFF.